This TCR beta chain was obtained from a study of T cell clonotyping in hematopoietic cell transplantation. Study outcomes and limitations: Pathologically expanded recipient clonotypes increased progressively from day 30 to day 180 as diversity fell.

The CDR3 length is 15 residues. V was trimmed by 4 bases and J by 7 bases, leaving 17 bases between them. CDR1 is SGHRS, CDR2 YFSETQ, per germline. Repertoires were generated with immunoSEQ multiplex PCR, while TCRdb's copy carries only in-frame clones and drops some. The sample lists about 36,000 clones, approximately 89% occurring once. In this sample, this clone turned up once. The target antigen is unknown. The chain combines TRBV5-1 with TRBJ2-2; D remains ambiguous. This TCR was recovered from a woman between 40 and 50 years old in good health. Some clones in this sample may be carry-over from other donors' samples. Sequenced sample: peripheral blood mononuclear cells. The CDR3 nucleotides read TGCGCCAGCAGCCCCGGAGCCCTTTTGGGCGGGGAGCTGTTTTTT. It codes for CASSPGALLGGELFF.